The clone carrying this T cell receptor (beta chain) was seen more than once but under ten times. Its antigen is unidentified. The CDR3 extends over 15 amino acids. Deletions cut 0 bases from V and 6 bases from J, with 14 bases between. Germline lookup yields CDR1 LGHNA and CDR2 YSLEER. Using its own MiXCR run on the 5' RACE reads, TCRdb lists one record per CDR3 protein. The sample consists of around 570,000 distinct CDR3 sequences, around a tenth of them appearing once. The sample is drawn from a study of identical twins. Overall study results and limits: Shared out-of-frame alpha sequences (those common to twins) showed excess low generation probability.

This sample was also put to use in a study of yellow fever vaccine responses in identical twins.

V gene TRBV4-3 combines with J gene TRBJ1-1; D not resolved. The receptor was derived from a woman between 18 and 29 years old in good health. Sequenced: PBMCs. CDR3 nucleotide sequence: TGCGCCAGCAGCCAAGAGATTCTGGCTGTGGCTGAAGCTTTCTTT. This sequence encodes CASSQEILAVAEAFF.